A selection of T cell receptor beta chains follows, all from one sample in a study of blood T cell repertoires in COVID-19. Some clones are missing from TCRdb's copy, which holds only in-frame ones; the method was immunoSEQ multiplex PCR. The table includes fewer than 350,000 clones, about 82% detected once. The sample was peripheral blood. The source is a woman aged 50 to 60 with active or convalescent COVID-19. Both conserved end residues are trimmed from each CDR3. Each record gives: J gene, clone size, V gene, CDR3 protein. A clone size is listed for some rows: how often the clone was seen (once, few, many), or a class if it is expanded.

j_call: TRBJ1-1
clone_size: few
v_call: TRBV11-2
cdr3_aa: ASSLDPEGSTEAF

j_call: TRBJ1-2
clone_size: .
v_call: TRBV4-1
cdr3_aa: ASSRQGRGYT

j_call: TRBJ2-1
clone_size: .
v_call: TRBV4-1
cdr3_aa: ASSQAKQSSYNEQF

j_call: TRBJ2-1
clone_size: .
v_call: TRBV2
cdr3_aa: ASSPLARSYNEQF

j_call: TRBJ2-7
clone_size: .
v_call: TRBV18
cdr3_aa: ASSSGQGGSGEQY

j_call: TRBJ2-3
clone_size: .
v_call: TRBV18
cdr3_aa: ASSHPSSPDTQY

j_call: TRBJ2-3
clone_size: .
v_call: TRBV5-1
cdr3_aa: ASSLRPSGRQADTQY

j_call: TRBJ2-2
clone_size: .
v_call: TRBV6-5
cdr3_aa: ASSYRIQEFTGELF

j_call: TRBJ2-1
clone_size: .
v_call: TRBV5-1
cdr3_aa: ASSLAVRGRSYNEQF

j_call: TRBJ1-2
clone_size: .
v_call: TRBV15
cdr3_aa: ATSSQGAQGYT

j_call: TRBJ1-1
clone_size: once
v_call: TRBV11-1
cdr3_aa: ASSPSPTGNTEAF

j_call: TRBJ1-1
clone_size: once
v_call: TRBV18
cdr3_aa: ASSNLGTANTEAF

j_call: TRBJ1-2
clone_size: .
v_call: TRBV11-2
cdr3_aa: ASSLVQGRGIYGYT

j_call: TRBJ2-7
clone_size: .
v_call: TRBV19
cdr3_aa: ASRLRGGKSSYEQY

j_call: TRBJ1-2
clone_size: .
v_call: TRBV5-1
cdr3_aa: ASSLDYNRDGYT

j_call: TRBJ1-6
clone_size: .
v_call: TRBV2
cdr3_aa: ASRGTGGAYNSPLH

j_call: TRBJ2-5
clone_size: .
v_call: TRBV3-1/TRBV3-2
cdr3_aa: ASSRWTSGKETQY

j_call: TRBJ2-1
clone_size: once
v_call: TRBV6-2/TRBV6-3
cdr3_aa: ASSYSPASGLYNEQF

j_call: TRBJ2-7
clone_size: .
v_call: TRBV6-2/TRBV6-3
cdr3_aa: ASSYLGSPRSEQY

j_call: TRBJ2-5
clone_size: .
v_call: TRBV28
cdr3_aa: ASSSAGQGYQETQY

j_call: TRBJ2-1
clone_size: .
v_call: TRBV5-4
cdr3_aa: ASSLLAAYNEQF

j_call: TRBJ2-1
clone_size: .
v_call: TRBV5-5
cdr3_aa: ASSLDIRQF

j_call: TRBJ2-5
clone_size: .
v_call: TRBV5-1
cdr3_aa: ASSIGGRNQETQY

j_call: TRBJ2-7
clone_size: .
v_call: TRBV11-3
cdr3_aa: ASSLGPSSYEQY

j_call: TRBJ1-2
clone_size: .
v_call: TRBV29-1
cdr3_aa: SVSHFRTVYGYT

j_call: TRBJ2-7
clone_size: .
v_call: TRBV7-8
cdr3_aa: ASTLSEGTYEQY

j_call: TRBJ2-1
clone_size: .
v_call: TRBV5-1
cdr3_aa: ASSSGLAGFNEQF

j_call: TRBJ2-7
clone_size: many
v_call: TRBV19
cdr3_aa: ASSQIPTGVDEQY

j_call: TRBJ2-7
clone_size: .
v_call: TRBV13
cdr3_aa: ASSLGLGTAYEQY

j_call: TRBJ1-2
clone_size: .
v_call: TRBV30
cdr3_aa: AWRGDRGLGYT

j_call: TRBJ2-7
clone_size: .
v_call: TRBV7-2
cdr3_aa: ASSPTSFPQPYEQY

j_call: TRBJ2-5
clone_size: .
v_call: TRBV4-2
cdr3_aa: ASSQDWTGGRETQY

j_call: TRBJ2-2
clone_size: once
v_call: TRBV11-2
cdr3_aa: ASSMGLAGGTGELF

j_call: TRBJ1-2
clone_size: .
v_call: TRBV10-3
cdr3_aa: AISERQGIGYT

j_call: TRBJ2-2
clone_size: once
v_call: TRBV19
cdr3_aa: ASSSLAGGTGELF

j_call: TRBJ2-4
clone_size: .
v_call: TRBV14
cdr3_aa: ASSQEWTSRIVAKNIQY

j_call: TRBJ2-7
clone_size: .
v_call: TRBV5-1
cdr3_aa: ASSSGQAPYEQY

j_call: TRBJ1-1
clone_size: few
v_call: TRBV6-5
cdr3_aa: ASSSNGPREAF

j_call: TRBJ2-7
clone_size: .
v_call: TRBV27
cdr3_aa: ASSLYSRQGLPYEQY

j_call: TRBJ2-2
clone_size: once
v_call: TRBV27
cdr3_aa: ASKLAATGELF

j_call: TRBJ2-1
clone_size: .
v_call: TRBV2
cdr3_aa: ASSSQLGYNEQF

j_call: TRBJ1-5
clone_size: .
v_call: TRBV3-1/TRBV3-2
cdr3_aa: ASSQGGDQPQH

j_call: TRBJ1-1
clone_size: .
v_call: TRBV12-3/TRBV12-4
cdr3_aa: ASSFGRITEAF

j_call: TRBJ2-3
clone_size: .
v_call: TRBV19
cdr3_aa: ASSILSGLAGGADTQY

j_call: TRBJ2-1
clone_size: few
v_call: TRBV18
cdr3_aa: ASSPNGYSYNEQF

j_call: TRBJ1-1
clone_size: .
v_call: TRBV19
cdr3_aa: ASSMGAGNTEAF

j_call: TRBJ2-5
clone_size: .
v_call: TRBV20-1
cdr3_aa: SARGGGTQY

j_call: TRBJ1-2
clone_size: .
v_call: TRBV6-5
cdr3_aa: ASSEHGGISYGYT

j_call: TRBJ1-1
clone_size: .
v_call: TRBV28
cdr3_aa: ATWDRANTEAF

j_call: TRBJ2-2
clone_size: .
v_call: TRBV5-1
cdr3_aa: ASSFGLAGNTGELF

j_call: TRBJ2-2
clone_size: .
v_call: TRBV6-5
cdr3_aa: ASSYQTGGELF

j_call: TRBJ1-2
clone_size: .
v_call: TRBV10-3
cdr3_aa: AISGTENYGYT

j_call: TRBJ2-2
clone_size: .
v_call: TRBV5-1
cdr3_aa: ASRVRGTGELF

j_call: TRBJ1-2
clone_size: .
v_call: TRBV2
cdr3_aa: ASSEADRVKNYGYT

j_call: TRBJ2-1
clone_size: once
v_call: TRBV29-1
cdr3_aa: SVEIQGSEQF

j_call: TRBJ1-4
clone_size: .
v_call: TRBV2
cdr3_aa: ASNRVVEKLF